This passage covers 10 T cell receptor beta chains from one sample sequenced in a study of CD8+ T cells in alopecia areata. RNA extraction and reverse transcription yielded cDNA as sequencing template. Using immunoSEQ multiplex PCR, the repertoire was profiled, and TCRdb retains in-frame clones only, with some absent. Counted here are 150,000 to 200,000 clones, 50% to 60% occurring once; the ten biggest clones make up more than 4.5%. The sequencing input was CD4+ T cells sorted from blood. Receptors originate from a human donor in good health.

The chain carries TRBV25-1 and TRBJ2-5; tentatively, D is TRBD1 or TRBD2 (5 bases each). Trimming left V 3 bases short and J 5 bases short, with 19 bases between. CDR1 MGHDK and CDR2 SYGVNS come from the germline V gene. The CDR3 length is 16 residues. CDR3 DNA: TGTGCCAGCAGTGAGGTCACTGGGGGTAGTTTGGAGACCCAGTACTTC. Encoded protein: CASSEVTGGSLETQYF.

V is TRBV7-9 and J is TRBJ1-1; 9 bases agree with TRBD1. V shed 5 bases and J 5 bases; nucleotides not matched to a gene: 6. CDR1 and CDR2 (germline): SEHNR, FQNEAQ (reference sequence). This CDR3 comprises 14 residues. In DNA form, the CDR3 reads TGTGCCAGCAGCCAGGACAGGGGTTTTACTGAAGCTTTCTTT. Its protein is CASSQDRGFTEAFF.

The rearrangement joins TRBV5-1 to TRBJ2-7; 9 nucleotides agree with TRBD1. CDR1 is SGHRS and CDR2 is YFSETQ in the germline V gene. Trimming took 4 bases from V and 5 from J; bases not matched to a gene: 10. This CDR3 is built from 15 residues. The chain's CDR3 is CASSPRQGGINEQYF. The CDR3 DNA sequence: TGCGCCAGCAGCCCACGACAGGGGGGTATCAACGAGCAGTACTTC.

In its sample, this clone was seen a few times. The rearrangement joins TRBV7-3 to TRBJ2-3; 11 bases match TRBD2. CDR1 SGHTA and CDR2 FQGTGA come from the germline V gene. Losses at the gene ends were 4 bases for V and 4 bases for J; bases not matched to a gene: 4. This CDR3 spans 15 amino acids. The CDR3 region has the DNA TGTGCCAGCAGCTCTAGCGGGAGGAGGTCAGATACGCAGTATTTT. Translated, it gives CASSSSGRRSDTQYF.

The chain employs TRBV30 and TRBJ2-2; D remains unclear. This CDR3 region has 13 residues. Germline CDR1 is GTSNPN and CDR2 is SVGIG (reference sequence). Trimming cost V 1 base and J 6 bases, with 9 bases left between them. CDR3 nucleotide sequence: TGTGCCTGGAGTGCTGAGAGCGCCGGGGAGCTGTTTTTT. Translating it yields CAWSAESAGELFF.

This clone appeared a few times. The chain joins TRBV5-1 to TRBJ2-1; a possible D gene is TRBD2 (5 bases). The CDR3 has 17 residues. Germline V gives CDR1 SGHRS, CDR2 YFSETQ. V lost 4 bases and J 5 bases, leaving 22 bases between the germline ends. The CDR3 sequence is CASSPGLPTDRNNEQFF. DNA for the CDR3: TGCGCCAGCAGCCCCGGACTGCCCACCGACCGGAACAATGAGCAGTTCTTC.

This clone was counted between two and nine times. CDR3 coding DNA: TGTGCCACCGGACAGGGGGTCGCTGGGGCCAACGTCCTGACTTTC. Translated, it gives CATGQGVAGANVLTF. The chain is built from TRBV28 and TRBJ2-6; 10 positions match TRBD1. CDR1 and CDR2 from the germline V gene are MDHEN and SYDVKM. The CDR3 loop spans 15 amino acids. J was trimmed by 2 bases and V by 10 bases; bases with no gene match: 5.

This clone was counted between two and nine times. This sequence joins TRBV4-2 and TRBJ2-7; 7 bases are shared with TRBD2. The CDR3 has 18 amino acids. Germline V lookup: CDR1 LGHNA, CDR2 YNFKEQ. J was trimmed by 6 bases and V by 0 bases; bases with no gene match: 17. The CDR3 DNA is TGTGCCAGCAGCCAAGAAAGGAGGGTGGGAGCGGGATTTTCCGAGCAGTACTTC. Its translation: CASSQERRVGAGFSEQYF.

This clone was found once. V usage is TRBV18 and J usage is TRBJ2-5; D unresolved. Per germline, CDR1 KGHSH and CDR2 LQKENI. Trimming took 3 bases from V and 6 from J, leaving 8 bases between them. This CDR3 contains 12 residues. CDR3 loop: CASSPIRQTQYF. DNA for the CDR3: TGTGCCAGCTCACCGATCCGACAGACCCAGTACTTC.

The chain carries TRBV6-5 and TRBJ2-5; the D gene could be TRBD1 or TRBD2 (5 bases each). Germline assignment: CDR1 MNHEY and CDR2 SVGAGI. This CDR3 spans 14 amino acids. Deletions cut 2 bases from V and 4 bases from J, with 11 bases between. The CDR3 bases are TGTGCCAGCAGTTACGGGACGTCGTTAGAGACCCAGTACTTC. This translates into CASSYGTSLETQYF.